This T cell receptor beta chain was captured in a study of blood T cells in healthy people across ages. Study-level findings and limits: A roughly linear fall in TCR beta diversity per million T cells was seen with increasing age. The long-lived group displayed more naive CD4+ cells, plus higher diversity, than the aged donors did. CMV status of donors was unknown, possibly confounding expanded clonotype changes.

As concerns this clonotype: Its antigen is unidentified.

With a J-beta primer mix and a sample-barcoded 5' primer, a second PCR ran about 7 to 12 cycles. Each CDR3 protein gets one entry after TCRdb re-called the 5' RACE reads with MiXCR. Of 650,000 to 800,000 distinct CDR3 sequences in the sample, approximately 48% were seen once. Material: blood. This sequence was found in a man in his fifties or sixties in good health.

The CDR3 sequence: CSASGTSTDTQYF. Written as DNA, the CDR3 is TGCAGTGCTTCCGGGACTAGCACAGATACGCAGTATTTT. This sequence joins TRBV20-1 and TRBJ2-3; possibly TRBD2 for D (6 bases). Trimming left V 5 bases short and J 0 bases short, with 9 bases between. In germline, CDR1 is DFQATT, CDR2 SNEGSKA (reference sequence). The CDR3 runs to 13 residues.